This T cell receptor (beta chain) emerged from a study of T cell responses to AZD1222 COVID-19 vaccine. This table comes from immunoSEQ multiplex PCR, and its TCRdb copy is limited to in-frame clones, with some not included. The sample lists 100,000 to 150,000 clones, approximately 88% occurring once. The CDR3 is 15 amino acids. The germline gives CDR1 MDHEN, CDR2 SYDVKM. The V gene lost 6 bases and the J gene lost 0 bases, with 14 bases spanning the gap. This chain joins TRBV28 and TRBJ1-1, with D maybe TRBD1 (5 bases). This sequence was found in an adult in good health. The sample was peripheral blood, taken on day 0 of AZD1222 vaccination. The CDR3 protein is CASRLLDTLNTEAFF. In DNA form, the CDR3 reads TGTGCCAGCAGACTCCTGGACACCTTGAACACTGAAGCTTTCTTT.